A selection of T cell receptor beta chains follows, all from one sample in a study of PD-L1 blockade in urothelial cancer. TCRdb's table, derived via immunoSEQ multiplex PCR, lists solely in-frame clones and lacks some. The sample consists of tens of thousands of clones, roughly 87% of them appearing once. The sample was PBMCs, taken around atezolizumab (anti-PD-L1) treatment. Every receptor here comes from a woman aged 70 to 79 with urothelial cancer. Each CDR3 is given without its conserved first and last residue.

J gene: TRBJ1-2; V gene: TRBV10-3; CDR3 protein: AISESGQGNYGYT
J gene: TRBJ1-5; V gene: TRBV29-1; CDR3 protein: SVASTGKEQPQH
J gene: TRBJ2-7; V gene: TRBV12-5; CDR3 protein: ASGLVTGLFYEQY
J gene: TRBJ1-5; V gene: TRBV19; CDR3 protein: ASSGQQGIQPQH
J gene: TRBJ1-1; V gene: TRBV5-6; CDR3 protein: ASSLPGENTEAF
J gene: TRBJ1-2; V gene: TRBV6-1; CDR3 protein: ASSEASGQLAGYT
J gene: TRBJ2-1; V gene: TRBV6-1; CDR3 protein: ASRGLAGVNEQF
J gene: TRBJ2-5; V gene: TRBV7-8; CDR3 protein: ASSLILLANAQETQY
J gene: TRBJ1-5; V gene: TRBV19; CDR3 protein: ASSRGSYSNQPQH
J gene: TRBJ1-2; V gene: TRBV11-2; CDR3 protein: ASSAQGLWGYT
J gene: TRBJ1-1; V gene: TRBV19; CDR3 protein: ASSIQVNTEAF
J gene: TRBJ2-3; V gene: TRBV18; CDR3 protein: ASSPPSEERQY
J gene: TRBJ2-1; V gene: TRBV9; CDR3 protein: ASSVEGTGNEQF
J gene: TRBJ2-5; V gene: TRBV7-2; CDR3 protein: ASSLAPLTSGQETQY
J gene: TRBJ1-4; V gene: TRBV7-9; CDR3 protein: ASSLETGGAEKLF
J gene: TRBJ2-7; V gene: TRBV5-5; CDR3 protein: ASSFGRTSPGEQY
J gene: TRBJ1-5; V gene: TRBV2; CDR3 protein: ASRETGTGVNQPQH
J gene: TRBJ1-4; V gene: TRBV11-2; CDR3 protein: ASSPGQGIGKLF
J gene: TRBJ2-1; V gene: TRBV6-1; CDR3 protein: ASSESPGLANEQF
J gene: TRBJ2-7; V gene: TRBV19; CDR3 protein: ASSSGHRSYEQY
J gene: TRBJ1-2; V gene: TRBV10-3; CDR3 protein: AISGYRIYGYT
J gene: TRBJ2-7; V gene: TRBV11-2; CDR3 protein: ASTLLQGMVEQY
J gene: TRBJ2-7; V gene: TRBV18; CDR3 protein: ASSRDSYEQY
J gene: TRBJ2-1; V gene: TRBV5-4; CDR3 protein: ASRPSGSSYNEQF
J gene: TRBJ2-7; V gene: TRBV21-1; CDR3 protein: ASSNLMGPCEQY
J gene: TRBJ2-7; V gene: TRBV7-9; CDR3 protein: ASSSSGISAYEQY
J gene: TRBJ2-7; V gene: TRBV5-6; CDR3 protein: ASSRERGPYEQY
J gene: TRBJ2-1; V gene: TRBV28; CDR3 protein: ASSLTDRDKF
J gene: TRBJ1-3; V gene: TRBV6-5; CDR3 protein: ASSRALTLGNTIY
J gene: TRBJ2-1; V gene: TRBV6-1; CDR3 protein: ASSDSGRSSYNEQF
J gene: TRBJ1-1; V gene: TRBV11-2; CDR3 protein: ASSVNPRQGNFMNTEAF
J gene: TRBJ2-5; V gene: TRBV4-1; CDR3 protein: ASSQVPIGQAGGQETQY
J gene: TRBJ2-7; V gene: TRBV28; CDR3 protein: ASSLDLAGGPLGYEQY
J gene: TRBJ1-1; V gene: TRBV7-6; CDR3 protein: ASSPLWTGSMNTEAF
J gene: TRBJ1-2; V gene: TRBV5-8; CDR3 protein: ASSLQGYGYT
J gene: TRBJ2-7; V gene: TRBV18; CDR3 protein: ASSPGAGDEQY
J gene: TRBJ1-1; V gene: TRBV21-1; CDR3 protein: ASSKPGTGSEAF
J gene: TRBJ2-7; V gene: TRBV2; CDR3 protein: ASSEAPVVHYEQY
J gene: TRBJ2-1; V gene: TRBV2; CDR3 protein: ASTPGTGFDEQF
J gene: TRBJ2-1; V gene: TRBV2; CDR3 protein: ASIGQGGYNEQF
J gene: TRBJ2-5; V gene: TRBV6-1; CDR3 protein: ASSEAGGLGRETQY
J gene: TRBJ2-7; V gene: TRBV28; CDR3 protein: ASSLLTGEPYEQY
J gene: TRBJ1-1; V gene: TRBV9; CDR3 protein: ASSVGTGANTEAF
J gene: TRBJ2-3; V gene: TRBV6-6; CDR3 protein: ASRKDRVTDTQY
J gene: TRBJ2-7; V gene: TRBV9; CDR3 protein: ASSVASGVDYEQY
J gene: TRBJ2-7; V gene: TRBV6-5; CDR3 protein: ASSSGLAGVEQY
J gene: TRBJ1-2; V gene: TRBV5-1; CDR3 protein: ASSLTWRTSGGYT
J gene: TRBJ1-1; V gene: TRBV30; CDR3 protein: ARSAGGTEAF
J gene: TRBJ2-5; V gene: TRBV5-1; CDR3 protein: ASSAPSEPETQY
J gene: TRBJ2-2; V gene: TRBV27; CDR3 protein: ASTPATGAQNTGELF
J gene: TRBJ2-7; V gene: TRBV11-2; CDR3 protein: ASSFSSGKGREQY
J gene: TRBJ2-3; V gene: TRBV15; CDR3 protein: ATSRDSPFGREATDTQY
J gene: TRBJ1-5; V gene: TRBV7-2; CDR3 protein: ASSLTGPFNQPQH
J gene: TRBJ1-2; V gene: TRBV7-2; CDR3 protein: ASSKQGTSNYGYT
J gene: TRBJ2-5; V gene: TRBV5-4; CDR3 protein: ASSLAPGQGPGETQY
J gene: TRBJ2-7; V gene: TRBV19; CDR3 protein: ASSPWDRPLFYEQY
J gene: TRBJ1-1; V gene: TRBV28; CDR3 protein: ASVKNTEAF
J gene: TRBJ2-3; V gene: TRBV5-1; CDR3 protein: ASSLTGSPDTQY
J gene: TRBJ1-5; V gene: TRBV19; CDR3 protein: ASSMGRGQPQH
J gene: TRBJ2-7; V gene: TRBV6-1; CDR3 protein: ASSESPVGGEQY